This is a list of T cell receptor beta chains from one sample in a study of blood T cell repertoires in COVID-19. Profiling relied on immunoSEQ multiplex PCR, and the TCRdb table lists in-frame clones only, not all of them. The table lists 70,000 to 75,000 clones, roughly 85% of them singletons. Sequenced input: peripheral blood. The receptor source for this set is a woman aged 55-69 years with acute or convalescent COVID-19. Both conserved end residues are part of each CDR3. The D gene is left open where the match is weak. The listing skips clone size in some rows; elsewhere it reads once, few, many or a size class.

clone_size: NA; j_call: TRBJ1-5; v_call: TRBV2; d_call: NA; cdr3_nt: TGTGCCAGCAGCCCAGGGATGAGCAATCAGCCCCAGCATTTT; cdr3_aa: CASSPGMSNQPQHF
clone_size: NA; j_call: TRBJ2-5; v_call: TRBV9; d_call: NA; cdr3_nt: TGTGCCAGCAGCGTAGCCGGGGGTTTAAAAGAGACCCAGTACTTC; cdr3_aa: CASSVAGGLKETQYF
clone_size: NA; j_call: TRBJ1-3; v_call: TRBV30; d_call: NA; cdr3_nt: TGTGCCTGGAGTGTAACGGGGATCTCTGGAAACACCATATATTTT; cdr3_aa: CAWSVTGISGNTIYF
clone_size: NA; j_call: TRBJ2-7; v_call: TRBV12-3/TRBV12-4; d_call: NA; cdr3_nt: TGTGCCAGCGCGCTCTATACGGTGTACTTC; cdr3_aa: CASALYTVYF
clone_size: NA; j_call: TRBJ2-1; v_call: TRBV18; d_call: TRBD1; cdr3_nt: TGTGCCAGCTCACCAGACAGGGGTTGCTCCTACAATGAGCAGTTCTTC; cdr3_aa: CASSPDRGCSYNEQFF
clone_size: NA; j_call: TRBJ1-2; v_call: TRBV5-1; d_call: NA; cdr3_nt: TGCGCCAGCAGTTTCGGGGGGCGCGAAGGCTACACCTTC; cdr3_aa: CASSFGGREGYTF
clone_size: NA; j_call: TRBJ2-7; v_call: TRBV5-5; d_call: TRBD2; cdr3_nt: TGTGCCAGCAGCTTGACCTCGACTAGCGCGACCTACGAGCAGTACTTC; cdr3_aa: CASSLTSTSATYEQYF
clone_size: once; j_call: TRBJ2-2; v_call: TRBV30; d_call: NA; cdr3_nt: TGTGCCTGGATCGGGGACACTAGGGAGCTGTTTTTT; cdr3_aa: CAWIGDTRELFF
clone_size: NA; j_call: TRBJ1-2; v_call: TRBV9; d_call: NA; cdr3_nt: TGTGCCAGCAGCCCCCTGTCTAACAGTAGGAACTATGGCTACACCTTC; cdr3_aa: CASSPLSNSRNYGYTF
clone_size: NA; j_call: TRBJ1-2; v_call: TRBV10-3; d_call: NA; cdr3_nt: TGTGCCATCAGTCGAAACACGACAATAACAGCTGGCTACACCTTC; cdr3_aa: CAISRNTTITAGYTF
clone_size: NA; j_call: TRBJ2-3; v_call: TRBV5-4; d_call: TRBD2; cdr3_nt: TGTGCCAGCAGCCCGACTAGCGGGGGGTCAGATACGCAGTATTTT; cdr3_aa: CASSPTSGGSDTQYF
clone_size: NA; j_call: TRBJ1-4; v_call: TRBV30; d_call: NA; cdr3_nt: TGTGCCTGGACCCCTGGGGGGGGGTTTGGCGAAAAACTGTTTTTT; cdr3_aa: CAWTPGGGFGEKLFF
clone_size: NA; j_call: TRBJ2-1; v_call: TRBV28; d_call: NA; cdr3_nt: TGTGCCAGCAGTCCCGGACTACATGAGCAGTTCTTC; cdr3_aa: CASSPGLHEQFF
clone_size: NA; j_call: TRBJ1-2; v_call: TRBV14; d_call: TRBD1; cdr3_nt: TGTGCCAGCAGCGCAGGACAGGCGACTGGCTACACCTTC; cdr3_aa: CASSAGQATGYTF
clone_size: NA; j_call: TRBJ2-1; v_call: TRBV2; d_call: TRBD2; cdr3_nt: TGTGCCAGCAGTGCATATTTCAGCGGGAGCTCGAATGAGCAGTTCTTC; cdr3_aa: CASSAYFSGSSNEQFF
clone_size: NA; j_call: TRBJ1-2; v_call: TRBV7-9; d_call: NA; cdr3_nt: TGTGCCAGCAGCTTACAGGGTGGGCATGGCTACACCTTC; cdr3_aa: CASSLQGGHGYTF
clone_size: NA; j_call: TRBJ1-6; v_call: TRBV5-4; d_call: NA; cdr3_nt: TGTGCCAGCAGCGGCTCGGGTTCACCCCTCCACTTT; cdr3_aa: CASSGSGSPLHF
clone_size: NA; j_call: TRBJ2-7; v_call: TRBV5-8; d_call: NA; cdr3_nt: TGTGCCAGCAGCCCCCGGGTAGGAGAGCAGTACTTC; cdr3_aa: CASSPRVGEQYF
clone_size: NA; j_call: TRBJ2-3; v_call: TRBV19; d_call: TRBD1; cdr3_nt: TGTGCCAGTAGTATCCAAGGACAGGCTAGCACAGATACGCAGTATTTT; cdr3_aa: CASSIQGQASTDTQYF
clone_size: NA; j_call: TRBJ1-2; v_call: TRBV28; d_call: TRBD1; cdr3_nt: TGTGCCAGCAGGCGGGTGGGGGACAGGGATGGCTACACCTTC; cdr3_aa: CASRRVGDRDGYTF
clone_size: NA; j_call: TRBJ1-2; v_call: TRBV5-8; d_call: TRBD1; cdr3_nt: TGTGCCAGCAGCAAACAGACAGGGGGAGTTTATGGCTACACCTTC; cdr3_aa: CASSKQTGGVYGYTF
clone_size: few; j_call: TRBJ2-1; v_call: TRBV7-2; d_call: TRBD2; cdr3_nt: TGTGCCAGCAGCTTACAGGCAGCGGGGGGTTACAATGAGCAGTTCTTC; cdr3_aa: CASSLQAAGGYNEQFF
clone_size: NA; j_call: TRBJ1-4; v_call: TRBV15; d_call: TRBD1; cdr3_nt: TGTGCCACCAGCAGAGCGATTGGGACAGGGGCGAATGAAAAACTGTTTTTT; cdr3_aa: CATSRAIGTGANEKLFF